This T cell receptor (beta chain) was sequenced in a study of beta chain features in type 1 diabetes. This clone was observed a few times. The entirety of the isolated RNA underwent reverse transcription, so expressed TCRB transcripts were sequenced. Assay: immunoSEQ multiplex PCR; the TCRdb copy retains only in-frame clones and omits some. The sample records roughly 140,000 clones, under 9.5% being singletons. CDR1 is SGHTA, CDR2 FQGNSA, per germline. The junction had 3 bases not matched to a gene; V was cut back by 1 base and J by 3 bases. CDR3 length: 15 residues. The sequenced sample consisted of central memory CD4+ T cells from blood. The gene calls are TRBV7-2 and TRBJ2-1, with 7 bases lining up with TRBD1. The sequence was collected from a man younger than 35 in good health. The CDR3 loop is CASSLGQGVYNEQFF. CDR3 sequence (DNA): TGTGCCAGCAGCTTAGGGCAGGGGGTCTACAATGAGCAGTTCTTC.